The clone carrying this TCR beta chain was picked up one time. What it recognizes is unknown. With 60 Vbeta and 13 Jbeta primers, the PCR was carried out. Sequencing was performed with immunoSEQ multiplex PCR; in TCRdb, only in-frame clones are kept and a portion is missing. In the table there are under 150,000 clones, 80% to 90% of which are singletons. The data derive from a study of cytomegalovirus exposure and HLA in healthy donors. Study results and limitations: A later analysis reported that several of the most significant clusters appeared to be linked to common viral pathogens, among them Epstein-Barr virus. Further analysis, carried out later, found HLA-associated TCR beta chains more clonally expanded than equally common other chains. Roughly uniform sequencing depth across donors was assumed, possibly incorrectly. A classifier reportedly called cytomegalovirus status with high sensitivity and specificity.

Unmatched junction bases numbered 8, after V lost 6 bases and J lost 0 bases. Germline V gene sequence: CDR1 MNHEY, CDR2 SVGAGI. CDR3 length: 15 residues. The receptor was isolated from a middle-aged woman in good health and CMV-seropositive. The specimen was PBMCs. The gene calls are TRBV6-5 and TRBJ2-7, with 7 bases identical to TRBD1. The CDR3 DNA reads as TGTGCCAGCAGACCCGGGACAGTGGGCTCCTACGAGCAGTACTTC. Protein: CASRPGTVGSYEQYF.